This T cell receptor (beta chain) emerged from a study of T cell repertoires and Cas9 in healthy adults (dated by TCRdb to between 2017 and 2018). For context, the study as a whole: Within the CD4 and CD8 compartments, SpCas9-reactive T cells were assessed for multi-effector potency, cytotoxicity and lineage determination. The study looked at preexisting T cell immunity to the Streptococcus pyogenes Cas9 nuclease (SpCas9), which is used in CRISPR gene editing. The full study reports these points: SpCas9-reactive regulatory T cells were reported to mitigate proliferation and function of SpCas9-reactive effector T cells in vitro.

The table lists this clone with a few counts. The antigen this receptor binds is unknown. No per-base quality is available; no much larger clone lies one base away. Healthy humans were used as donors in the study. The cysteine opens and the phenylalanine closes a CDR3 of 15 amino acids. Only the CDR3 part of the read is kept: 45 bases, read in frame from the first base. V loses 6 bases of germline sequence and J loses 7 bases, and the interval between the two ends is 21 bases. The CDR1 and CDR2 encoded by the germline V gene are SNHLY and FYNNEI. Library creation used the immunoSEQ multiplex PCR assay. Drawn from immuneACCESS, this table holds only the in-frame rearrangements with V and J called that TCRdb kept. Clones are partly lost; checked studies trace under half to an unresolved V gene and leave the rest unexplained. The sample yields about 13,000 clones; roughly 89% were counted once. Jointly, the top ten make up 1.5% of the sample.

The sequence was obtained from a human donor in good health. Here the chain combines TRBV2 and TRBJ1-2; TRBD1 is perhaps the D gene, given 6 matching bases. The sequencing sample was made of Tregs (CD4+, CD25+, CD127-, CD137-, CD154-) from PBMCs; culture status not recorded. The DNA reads TGTGCCAGCAGGGGGGGCCCGGGGAGGTTAGGTGGCTACACCTTC. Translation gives CASRGGPGRLGGYTF. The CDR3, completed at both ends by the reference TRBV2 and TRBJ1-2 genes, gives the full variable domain EPEVTQTPSHQVTQMGQEVILRCVPISNHLYFYWYRQILGQKVEFLVSFYNNEISEKSEIFDDQFSVERPDGSNFTLKIRSTKLEDSAMYFCASRGGPGRLGGYTFGSGTRLTVV.